The T cell receptor beta chain described here comes from a study of beta chain features in type 1 diabetes. Study results and caveats: Type 1 diabetes patients had TCRB CDR3s that were shorter (moderately but significantly so) in all four CD4+ subsets. Overrepresentation of cells with high TCR expression could result from cDNA sequencing.

Every participating donor gave one draw, a heparinised blood sample averaging approximately 120 mL. The CDR3 runs to 18 residues. The germline gives CDR1 LGHNA, CDR2 YSLEER. Germline trimming cut 0 bases from V and 4 bases from J; bases unmatched to any gene: 12. In regard to this clone: Its specificity is unknown.

TCRB transcripts that were expressed got sequenced, as all of the isolated RNA had been reverse transcribed. TCRdb's copy holds only in-frame clones and misses some; the assay was immunoSEQ multiplex PCR. Counted here are hundreds of thousands of clones, approximately 15% occurring once; the ten biggest clones make up less than 0.02%. Sequencing input: naive CD4+ T cells from blood. The receptor comes from a young man with type 1 diabetes. The chain couples TRBV4-3 to TRBJ2-5, with 9 positions matching TRBD1. CDR3 region: CASSQDGPGTGHTETQYF. The CDR3 DNA reads as TGCGCCAGCAGCCAAGACGGGCCGGGGACAGGGCATACAGAGACCCAGTACTTC.